Following are 24 T cell receptor beta chains from one sample sequenced in a study of beta chain features in type 1 diabetes. Every isolated RNA sample was fully reverse transcribed, so sequencing captured expressed TCRB transcripts. The protocol was immunoSEQ multiplex PCR, while the TCRdb copy is restricted to in-frame clones and leaves out a portion. The repertoire holds 300,000 to 350,000 clones, with less than 10% as singletons. Sequenced: central memory CD4+ T cells from blood. The origin of the receptors is a young woman in good health.

This clone was detected ten times or more. This chain joins TRBV4-3 and TRBJ2-2; no definite D call. From germline, CDR1 is LGHNA and CDR2 YSLEER. The V end lost 5 bases, the J end lost 4 bases, and 20 bases lay between the germline ends. CDR3 size: 17 residues. The CDR3 is CASSKKTDAYTTGELFF. CDR3 sequence (DNA): TGCGCCAGCAGCAAAAAGACCGACGCGTACACCACCGGGGAGCTGTTTTTT.

This clone was seen repeatedly, ten times or more. The rearrangement uses TRBV7-9 and TRBJ2-3, with D perhaps TRBD1 (7 bases). Germline V gene lookup returns CDR1 SEHNR and CDR2 FQNEAQ (reference sequence). V gave up 3 bases and J gave up 1 base, with 20 bases separating them. The CDR3 runs 18 residues. In DNA, the CDR3 is TGTGCCAGCAGCTTTGGAGGGGGCAGTACGAGAGGCACAGATACGCAGTATTTT. Its protein is CASSFGGGSTRGTDTQYF.

The rearrangement links TRBV28 to TRBJ2-1; D ambiguous. The ends were cut back, 6 bases at V and 9 bases at J, with 9 bases in the middle. The CDR3 contains 11 residues. Germline values: CDR1 MDHEN, CDR2 SYDVKM. CDR3 residues: CASRYNFEQFF. CDR3 DNA sequence: TGTGCCAGCAGATACAACTTTGAGCAGTTCTTC.

The table lists this clone with a few counts. The chain joins TRBV19 to TRBJ2-5; 14 nucleotides align to TRBD2. This CDR3 is built from 18 residues. The junction had 12 bases not matched to a gene; V was cut back by 7 bases and J by 2 bases. Germline V lookup: CDR1 LNHDA, CDR2 SQIVND (reference sequence). This CDR3 reads CASKKRGGLAGEQETQYF. In DNA, the CDR3 is TGTGCCAGTAAAAAACGAGGGGGACTAGCGGGAGAACAAGAGACCCAGTACTTC.

This chain joins TRBV18 and TRBJ1-2, with 8 bases fitting TRBD1. The CDR3 length is 17 residues. Germline loops: CDR1 KGHSH, CDR2 LQKENI. Losses at the gene ends were 2 bases for V and 4 bases for J; bases not matched to a gene: 12. The CDR3 is CASSPTREDRAVYGYTF. The CDR3 DNA is TGTGCCAGCTCACCAACGAGGGAGGACAGGGCAGTCTATGGCTACACCTTC.

This clone was observed a handful of times. This sequence joins TRBV27 and TRBJ2-1; D is unclear. V was shortened by 8 bases and J by 6 bases, with 17 bases between the two germline ends. CDR1 and CDR2 from the germline V gene are MNHEY and SMNVEV (reference sequence). The CDR3 is 14 amino acids. For the CDR3, the DNA is TGTGCCAGCGCCGGATCGAACCCCTCCAATGAGCAGTTCTTC. Protein product: CASAGSNPSNEQFF.

This clone occurred a few times. The chain links TRBV27 to TRBJ1-2; the D is unclear. V was cut by 3 bases and J by 7 bases, with 15 bases left in between. Germline V CDR1 and CDR2: MNHEY, SMNVEV (reference sequence). The CDR3 has 14 residues. CDR3 loop: CASSFGWQESGYTF. The CDR3 DNA reads TGTGCCAGCAGTTTTGGATGGCAGGAATCTGGCTACACCTTC.

This chain joins TRBV6-5 and TRBJ2-5; a weak D match, TRBD2 (5 bases). The V gene's germline CDR1 is MNHEY and CDR2 SVGAGI. The V end lost 2 bases, the J end lost 11 bases, and 12 bases lay between the germline ends. This CDR3 has 12 residues. The CDR3 reads CASSYGEGAQYF. Here the CDR3 DNA reads TGTGCCAGCAGTTACGGTGAGGGCGCGCAGTACTTC.

V and J are TRBV28 and TRBJ1-1; D remains unclear. Germline CDR1 MDHEN, CDR2 SYDVKM. Trimming removed 2 bases from V and 7 bases from J, with 17 bases in between. The CDR3 sequence is 15 residues long. The CDR3 region has the DNA TGTGCCAGCAGTTTACTCCAGGTCAGACAAAATGAAGCTTTCTTT. It yields the protein CASSLLQVRQNEAFF.

This clone has just a few counts. The V and J genes are TRBV4-2 and TRBJ1-2; possible D gene TRBD1, 6 bases. Germline CDR1 is LGHNA and CDR2 is YNFKEQ. Trimming removed 1 base from V and 8 bases from J, with 11 bases in between. The CDR3 consists of 13 residues. The CDR3 here is CASSQVGTIGYTF. CDR3 sequence (DNA): TGTGCCAGCAGCCAAGTCGGGACAATCGGCTACACCTTC.

This clone was seen more than once but under ten times. The V call is TRBV11-2, the J call TRBJ2-1; D perhaps matches TRBD2 (5 bases). The CDR3 sequence is 14 residues long. The germline CDR1 and CDR2 sequences are SGHAT and FQNNGV. V lost 5 bases and J 10 bases, leaving 18 bases between the germline ends. In nucleotides, the CDR3 is TGTGCCAGCAGCCAAGACCGATTGCAGCGGGAGCAGTTCTTC. Protein sequence: CASSQDRLQREQFF.

The chain joins TRBV5-1 to TRBJ2-2, with 8 bases lining up with TRBD1. After removal of 5 bases from V and 1 base from J, the junction contained 4 bases not matched to a gene. CDR3 length: 15 amino acids. Germline V gene sequence: CDR1 SGHRS, CDR2 YFSETQ. The CDR3 spells CASRLGTGNTGELFF. Here the CDR3 DNA reads TGCGCCAGCAGACTCGGGACAGGGAACACCGGGGAGCTGTTTTTT.

This clone was found a few times. V gene TRBV4-2 combines with J gene TRBJ2-1; 7 nucleotides match TRBD2. The CDR3 is 14 amino acids. CDR1 and CDR2 from the germline V gene are LGHNA and YNFKEQ. V trimming: 3 bases; J trimming: 3 bases; junction bases outside the gene matches: 2. The CDR3 DNA reads TGTGCCAGCAGCCACGGCGGGAGCTACAATGAGCAGTTCTTC. This translates into CASSHGGSYNEQFF.

V and J are TRBV14 and TRBJ2-7; D is perhaps TRBD1 (5 bases). CDR1 is SGHDN, CDR2 FVKESK, per germline. V gave up 4 bases and J gave up 4 bases, with 17 bases separating them. The CDR3 is 15 residues long. DNA for the CDR3: TGTGCCAGCAGCCCCATTTACCAGGGCAGGTACGAGCAGTACTTC. Translated: CASSPIYQGRYEQYF.

The chain employs TRBV27 and TRBJ2-4, with a weak D call TRBD1 (6 bases). The CDR3 sequence is 15 residues long. The germline V gene has CDR1 MNHEY and CDR2 SMNVEV (reference sequence). Trimming pared 6 bases from V and 1 base from J, leaving 13 bases between. CDR3 coding DNA: TGTGCCAGCAGGGGGGCCTATTCCGCCAAAAACATTCAGTACTTC. It yields the protein CASRGAYSAKNIQYF.

This clone occurred a few times. The chain joins TRBV7-9 to TRBJ2-3; no clear D gene. Deletions cut 0 bases from V and 1 base from J, with 17 bases between. Germline V lookup: CDR1 SEHNR, CDR2 FQNEAQ (reference sequence). The CDR3 runs to 18 residues. The CDR3 sequence: CASSLATQSRPGTDTQYF. CDR3 DNA: TGTGCCAGCAGCTTAGCAACCCAAAGTCGGCCGGGCACAGATACGCAGTATTTT.

This clone was observed a handful of times. V and J are TRBV6-5 and TRBJ2-2; D not certain. With 0 bases removed from V and 13 bases from J, the gap between germline ends came to 18 bases. The CDR3 is 15 amino acids. Germline CDR1 MNHEY, CDR2 SVGAGI. The CDR3 region is CASSYSSTRRAPLFF. In DNA, the CDR3 is TGTGCCAGCAGTTACTCTAGTACTCGCCGGGCCCCGCTGTTTTTT.

The J gene is TRBJ2-1, the V gene TRBV6-6, with D perhaps matching TRBD2 (6 bases). Trimming left V 8 bases short and J 8 bases short, with 19 bases between. CDR3 length: 14 residues. CDR1 is MNHNY, CDR2 SVGAGI, per germline (reference sequence). In nucleotides, the CDR3 is TGTGCCAGCTCGAAAATAGGTAGCGGATATGAGCAGTTCTTC. It yields the protein CASSKIGSGYEQFF.

The chain employs TRBV7-3 and TRBJ2-2; D unclear. Germline lookup yields CDR1 SGHTA and CDR2 FQGTGA. The CDR3 loop spans 14 amino acids. With 2 bases removed from V and 5 bases from J, the gap between germline ends came to 9 bases. Here the CDR3 reads CASSLGVRTGELFF. The CDR3 DNA sequence: TGTGCCAGCAGCTTAGGGGTCAGGACCGGGGAGCTGTTTTTT. The variable domain in full, with the rest retrieved from reference TRBV7-3 and TRBJ2-2, is GAGVSQTPSNKVTEKGKYVELRCDPISGHTALYWYRQSLGQGPEFLIYFQGTGAADDSGLPNDRFFAVRPEGSVSTLKIQRTERGDSAVYLCASSLGVRTGELFFGEGSRLTVL.

This clone was observed a few times. Sequence at one end of the junction differs from germline and may be a read error. The CDR3 DNA is TGTGCCAGCAGTTTAGACCCAGCGGGAGTTTCCTCCTACAATGAGCAGTTCTTC. It yields the protein CASSLDPAGVSSYNEQFF. The chain recombines TRBV7-8 with TRBJ2-1; 8 nucleotides agree with TRBD2. Germline lookup yields CDR1 SGHVS and CDR2 FQNEAQ. This CDR3 region has 18 residues.

This chain connects TRBV11-2 to TRBJ2-4; 7 bases map to TRBD1. Germline V gene data show CDR1 as SGHAT and CDR2 as FQNNGV. The CDR3 has 14 amino acids. The trim removed 3 bases at V and 5 bases at J, leaving 4 bases unmatched. CDR3 in amino acids: CASSLSGGENIQYF. As DNA, the CDR3 is TGTGCCAGCAGCTTGTCAGGGGGTGAAAACATTCAGTACTTC. The whole variable domain, remainder taken from reference TRBV11-2 and TRBJ2-4, is EAGVAQSPRYKIIEKRQSVAFWCNPISGHATLYWYQQILGQGPKLLIQFQNNGVVDDSQLPKDRFSAERLKGVDSTLKIQPAKLEDSAVYLCASSLSGGENIQYFGAGTRLSVL.

This chain connects TRBV4-3 to TRBJ2-3, with 7 bases that match TRBD1. V trimming: 3 bases; J trimming: 5 bases; junction bases outside the gene matches: 11. The CDR3 has 16 residues. Germline CDR1 and CDR2: LGHNA and YSLEER. The CDR3 spells CASSHRSTGTRDTQYF. The CDR3, as DNA: TGCGCCAGCAGCCATCGATCGACAGGGACGAGAGATACGCAGTATTTT.

This clone was observed a handful of times. The chain combines TRBV28 with TRBJ2-1; 8 nucleotides line up with TRBD1. V gave up 5 bases and J gave up 9 bases; unmatched junction bases: 9. The CDR3 extends over 14 amino acids. Germline-derived CDR1 and CDR2 are MDHEN and SYDVKM. This chain's CDR3 is CASSPGDRPGEQFF. For the CDR3, the DNA is TGTGCCAGCAGTCCCGGGGACAGGCCGGGTGAGCAGTTCTTC.

This clone occurred a few times. The chain uses TRBV7-9 and TRBJ2-2; 7 bases align to TRBD1. The CDR3 contains 15 residues. Germline V gene lookup returns CDR1 SEHNR and CDR2 FQNEAQ (reference sequence). The J segment lost 6 bases and the V segment lost 4 bases, leaving 8 bases of the junction unmatched. The CDR3 DNA is TGTGCCAGCAGCTCCCGGACAGGATTTGCCGGGGAGCTGTTTTTT. It encodes CASSSRTGFAGELFF.